This TCR beta chain was documented in a study of T cell repertoires in cytomegalovirus infection. V lost 5 bases to trimming and J lost 6 bases, with 11 bases between them. Germline V gene lookup returns CDR1 MDHEN and CDR2 SYDVKM. This CDR3 spans 13 amino acids. TCRdb re-called the reads with MiXCR, one entry per CDR3 protein. The top ten hold approximately 19% of the sample, which has approximately 270,000 distinct CDR3 sequences, 22% seen once. This clonotype showed up just a few times. The antigen is undetermined. This clonotype was sampled from a human donor in good health (CMV status not recorded). Some clones in this sample may be carry-over from other donors' samples. V is TRBV28 and J is TRBJ2-4; D remains unclear. Source: cultured PBMCs, taken from culture after CMV antigen stimulation. The chain's CDR3 is CASSGSWGNIQYF. The CDR3 DNA is TGTGCCAGCAGTGGGTCGTGGGGAAACATTCAGTACTTC.